The 19 T cell receptor beta chains reported below all come from one sample, sequenced in a study of cytomegalovirus exposure and HLA in healthy donors. 60 Vbeta and 13 Jbeta primers were used in PCR. Sequencing was performed with immunoSEQ multiplex PCR; in TCRdb, only in-frame clones are kept and a portion is missing. This sample yields about 150,000 clones, of which about 64% are seen a single time; about 3% belongs to the top ten. Sequencing was performed on PBMCs. Receptor source: a woman aged 25 to 45 in good health and CMV-seropositive.

V and J are TRBV11-1 and TRBJ1-1; 10 bases are shared with TRBD1. J gave up 12 bases and V 2 bases, and 9 bases lay outside the gene matches. Germline V gene data show CDR1 as SGHAT and CDR2 as FQDESV (reference sequence). CDR3 length equals 14 residues. The CDR3 DNA sequence: TGTGCCAGCAGCTTATTGCCGGGACAGGGGACAACTTTCTTT. Translated: CASSLLPGQGTTFF.

The chain's CDR3 is CASSLGQGLGGYTF. In nucleotides, the CDR3 is TGCGCCAGCAGCTTGGGGCAGGGTCTTGGAGGCTACACCTTC. V gene TRBV5-1 combines with J gene TRBJ1-2, with D maybe TRBD1 (5 bases). The CDR3 contains 14 residues. The ends were cut back, 0 bases at V and 8 bases at J, with 14 bases in the middle. Germline assignment: CDR1 SGHRS and CDR2 YFSETQ.

This clone was seen only a few times. The chain recombines TRBV6-5 with TRBJ1-2; D is undetermined. The CDR3 is 12 residues long. Looked up from germline, CDR1 is MNHEY and CDR2 is SVGAGI. V was clipped by 7 bases and J by 8 bases, with 14 bases between them. Here the CDR3 reads CASTNRYQGYTF. CDR3 DNA sequence: TGTGCCAGCACCAACAGATATCAAGGCTACACCTTC.

This clone occurred a few times. The chain recombines TRBV18 with TRBJ1-4; 8 nucleotides match TRBD1. The CDR3 consists of 15 residues. Germline CDR1 and CDR2: KGHSH and LQKENI. The V gene end was trimmed by 1 base and the J gene end by 2 bases; junction bases not matched to a gene: 0. The CDR3 protein is CASSPRQGTNEKLFF. As DNA, the CDR3 is TGTGCCAGCTCACCACGACAGGGGACTAATGAAAAACTGTTTTTT.

In its sample, this clone was seen a few times. V and J are TRBV6-5 and TRBJ2-7, with TRBD2 as a possible D gene (6 bases). V gave up 4 bases and J gave up 6 bases, with 19 bases separating them. This CDR3 region has 15 residues. Germline loops: CDR1 MNHEY, CDR2 SVGAGI. The CDR3 protein is CASSSSDTAGSEQYF. For the CDR3, the DNA is TGTGCCAGCAGTTCCTCGGACACGGCCGGGAGCGAGCAGTACTTC.

This clone was seen only a few times. The chain combines TRBV6-1 with TRBJ2-1, with a weak D call TRBD2 (5 bases). The CDR3 sequence is 15 residues long. Between the trimmed V and J ends, which lost 3 bases and 8 bases, there was a span of 17 bases. Germline-derived CDR1 and CDR2 are MNHNS and SASEGT. The CDR3 loop is CASSDSDSGSDEQFF. The CDR3 DNA reads as TGTGCCAGCAGTGATTCGGACTCCGGGTCTGATGAGCAGTTCTTC.

J is TRBJ2-5 and V is TRBV30; 16 nucleotides agree with TRBD2. This CDR3 is built from 15 residues. V trimming: 3 bases; J trimming: 11 bases; junction bases outside the gene matches: 9. Germline V gene lookup returns CDR1 GTSNPN and CDR2 SVGIG (reference sequence). Here the CDR3 reads CAWRGTSGGAGEQYF. The CDR3 bases are TGTGCCTGGAGGGGGACTAGCGGGGGGGCAGGAGAGCAGTACTTC.

The chain couples TRBV10-3 to TRBJ2-1; 8 bases map to TRBD2. CDR1 and CDR2 (germline): ENHRY, SYGVKD. This CDR3 has 14 residues. Germline trimming cut 7 bases from V and 3 bases from J; bases unmatched to any gene: 5. Here the CDR3 DNA reads TGTGCCATCACTAGTAGCGGGAACTACAATGAGCAGTTCTTC. This codes for CAITSSGNYNEQFF.

The CDR3 DNA reads TGCGCCAGCAGTCTCCGGGACAGGGGTTTCGAGACCCAGTACTTC. Residues: CASSLRDRGFETQYF. The chain uses TRBV10-2 and TRBJ2-5; TRBD1 matches at 10 bases. In germline, CDR1 is WSHSY, CDR2 SAAADI. J gave up 5 bases and V 5 bases, and 8 bases lay outside the gene matches. The CDR3 is 15 amino acids.

The chain combines TRBV19 with TRBJ1-5, with a possible D match to TRBD1 (6 bases). The germline V gene encodes CDR1 LNHDA and CDR2 SQIVND (reference sequence). Trimming took 5 bases from V and 1 from J, leaving 12 bases between them. The CDR3 consists of 15 residues. CDR3: CASSFLGQSNQPQHF. The DNA for the CDR3 is TGTGCCAGTAGTTTTCTCGGACAGAGCAATCAGCCCCAGCATTTT.

The chain combines TRBV5-4 with TRBJ1-2; D not resolved. The CDR3 runs 15 residues. Germline V CDR1 and CDR2: SGHNT, YYREEE (reference sequence). The V end lost 4 bases, the J end lost 0 bases, and 13 bases lay between the germline ends. CDR3 amino acids: CASSPDLRANYGYTF. CDR3 sequence (DNA): TGTGCCAGCAGCCCCGATTTACGAGCTAACTATGGCTACACCTTC.

This clone was seen only once. The rearrangement links TRBV11-2 to TRBJ1-2, with TRBD1 as a possible D gene (6 bases). Germline values: CDR1 SGHAT, CDR2 FQNNGV. V was clipped by 1 base and J by 7 bases, with 13 bases between them. The CDR3 extends over 14 amino acids. The CDR3 sequence: CASSLGAGVGGYTF. The CDR3 DNA reads TGTGCCAGCAGCTTAGGAGCAGGGGTGGGTGGCTACACCTTC.

This clone was observed a few times. The V and J genes are TRBV6-5 and TRBJ2-7; 12 bases line up with TRBD2. This CDR3 has 13 amino acids. V was clipped by 6 bases and J by 6 bases; unmatched bases: 3. From germline, CDR1 is MNHEY and CDR2 SVGAGI. CDR3 nucleotides: TGTGCCAGCAGGACTAGCGGGAGTCCCGAGCAGTACTTC. The encoded protein is CASRTSGSPEQYF.

The V call is TRBV6-5, the J call TRBJ1-1, with TRBD1 matching over 7 bases. V dropped 0 bases and J dropped 1; count of bases not matched to a gene: 2. CDR1 MNHEY and CDR2 SVGAGI come from the germline V gene. The CDR3 spans 15 residues. The CDR3 loop is CASSYSRTGNTEAFF. CDR3 sequence (DNA): TGTGCCAGCAGTTACTCCCGGACAGGGAACACTGAAGCTTTCTTT.

V is TRBV29-1 and J is TRBJ2-7; TRBD1 matches at 8 bases. Germline CDR1 SQVTM, CDR2 ANQGSEA. Unmatched junction bases numbered 9, after V lost 1 base and J lost 4 bases. CDR3 length: 15 residues. CDR3 nucleotide sequence: TGCAGCGTTGAAGGCGGACAGGGTGCTGCATACGAGCAGTACTTC. This encodes CSVEGGQGAAYEQYF.

The rearrangement links TRBV5-8 to TRBJ1-2, with TRBD1 as a possible D gene (5 bases). Trimming took off 1 base at V and 6 bases at J, with 19 bases between the two ends. Germline CDR1 reads SGHTS; CDR2 reads YDEGEE. This CDR3 has 16 amino acids. The CDR3, as DNA: TGTGCCAGCAGCTTGAAACAGGCTCTCGATGTTCATGGCTACACCTTC. This encodes CASSLKQALDVHGYTF.

CDR3 in DNA: TGTGCCAGCAGCCCGCTGAGGGAGGGGTTCTCCTACGAGCAGTACTTC. This encodes CASSPLREGFSYEQYF. The chain uses TRBV5-4 and TRBJ2-7; 7 positions agree with TRBD2. CDR3 size: 16 residues. With V trimmed by 4 bases and J by 0 bases, 10 bases remained unmatched. Germline loops: CDR1 SGHNT, CDR2 YYREEE (reference sequence).

The chain joins TRBV7-6 to TRBJ1-1; unclear D gene. V was cut by 5 bases and J by 1 base, with 8 bases left in between. Germline V gene sequence: CDR1 SGHVS, CDR2 FNYEAQ. The CDR3 totals 13 residues. CDR3 sequence reads: CASSPQQNTEAFF. For the CDR3, the DNA is TGTGCCAGCAGCCCGCAACAGAACACTGAAGCTTTCTTT.

This clone was seen a few times. This chain connects TRBV7-8 to TRBJ1-1; the D gene is possibly TRBD1 (5 bases). Trimming took 0 bases from V and 6 from J, leaving 8 bases between them. CDR3 size: 13 residues. Germline V gene lookup returns CDR1 SGHVS and CDR2 FQNEAQ. The CDR3 coding sequence is TGTGCCAGCAGCTTAGCGCAAGGGGCTGAAGCTTTCTTT. It is translated as CASSLAQGAEAFF.